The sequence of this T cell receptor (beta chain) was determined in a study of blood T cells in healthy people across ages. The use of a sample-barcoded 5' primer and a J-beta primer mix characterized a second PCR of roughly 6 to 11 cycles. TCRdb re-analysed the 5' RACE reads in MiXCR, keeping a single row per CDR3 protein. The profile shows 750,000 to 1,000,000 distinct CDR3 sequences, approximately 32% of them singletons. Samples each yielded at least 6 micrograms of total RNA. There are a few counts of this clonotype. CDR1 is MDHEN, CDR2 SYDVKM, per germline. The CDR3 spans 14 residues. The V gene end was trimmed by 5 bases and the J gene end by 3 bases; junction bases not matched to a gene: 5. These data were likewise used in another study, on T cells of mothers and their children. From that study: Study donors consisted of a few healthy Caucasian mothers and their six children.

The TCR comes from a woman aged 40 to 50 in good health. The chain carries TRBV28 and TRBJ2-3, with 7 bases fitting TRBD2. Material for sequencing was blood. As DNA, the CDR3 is TGTGCCAGCAGTAGCGGGGCAGGGACAGATACGCAGTATTTT. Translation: CASSSGAGTDTQYF.